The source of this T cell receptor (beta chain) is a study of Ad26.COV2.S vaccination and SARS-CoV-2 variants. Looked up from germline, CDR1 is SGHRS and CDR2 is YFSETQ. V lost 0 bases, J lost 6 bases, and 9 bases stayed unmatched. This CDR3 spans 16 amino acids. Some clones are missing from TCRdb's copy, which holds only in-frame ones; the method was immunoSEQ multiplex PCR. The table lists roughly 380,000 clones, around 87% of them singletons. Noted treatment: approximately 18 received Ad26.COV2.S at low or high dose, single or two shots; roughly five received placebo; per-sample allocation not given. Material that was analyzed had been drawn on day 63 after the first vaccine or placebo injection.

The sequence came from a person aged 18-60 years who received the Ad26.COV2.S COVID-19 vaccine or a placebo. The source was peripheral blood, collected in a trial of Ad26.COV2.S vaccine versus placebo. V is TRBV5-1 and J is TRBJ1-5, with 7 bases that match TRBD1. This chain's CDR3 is CASSLEGALRGQPQHF. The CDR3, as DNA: TGCGCCAGCAGCTTGGAGGGGGCTTTAAGGGGTCAGCCCCAGCATTTT.